Listed here are 14 T cell receptor beta chains from one sample, sequenced in a study of blood T cells in healthy people across ages. A J-beta primer mix and a sample-barcoded 5' primer were used in a second PCR of roughly 6 to 12 cycles. One entry per CDR3 protein results from TCRdb running MiXCR on the 5' RACE reads. This sample has 1.5 million to 2 million distinct CDR3 sequences, with about 50% found just once. Sequenced input: blood. The receptors stem from a woman in her forties in good health.

The chain is built from TRBV20-1 and TRBJ2-3, with D uncertain. Trimming pared 0 bases from V and 2 bases from J, leaving 9 bases between. The CDR3 covers 14 residues. CDR1 DFQATT and CDR2 SNEGSKA come from the germline V gene (reference sequence). For the CDR3, the DNA is TGCAGTGCTAGAGAGAGGCTGTTCACAGATACGCAGTATTTT. Translation: CSARERLFTDTQYF.

In this sample, this clonotype turned up once. The chain employs TRBV6-2 or TRBV6-3 and TRBJ2-6; 12 bases agree with TRBD1. From germline, CDR1 is MNHEY and CDR2 SVGEGT. CDR3 size: 15 residues. Trimming cost V 4 bases and J 16 bases; bases outside gene matches: 11. This CDR3 reads CASSFLRDRGLTLTF. CDR3 in DNA: TGTGCCAGCAGTTTCCTCCGGGACAGGGGGCTAACACTGACTTTC.

In this sample, this clonotype turned up a few times. The chain carries TRBV2 and TRBJ2-7; D uncertain. The germline V gene has CDR1 SNHLY and CDR2 FYNNEI. V dropped 1 base and J dropped 1 base, with 8 bases sitting between them. CDR3 length: 14 residues. The DNA for the CDR3 is TGTGCCAGCAGTGAAGATTTACATTCCTACGAGCAGTACTTC. Translated, it gives CASSEDLHSYEQYF.

The V gene is TRBV7-2, the J gene TRBJ1-5, with TRBD1 matching 9 bases. V lost 1 base, J lost 5 bases, and 3 bases stayed unmatched. The CDR3 is made up of 15 amino acids. Per the germline V gene, CDR1 is SGHTA and CDR2 is FQGNSA. The CDR3 DNA follows: TGTGCCAGCAGCTTAGAGACAGGGGGGTATCAGCCCCAGCATTTT. Translated, it gives CASSLETGGYQPQHF.

This chain uses TRBV25-1 with TRBJ2-2; either TRBD1 or TRBD2 may supply D (5 bases each). Trimming removed 6 bases from V and 6 bases from J, with 14 bases in between. The V gene's germline CDR1 is MGHDK and CDR2 SYGVNS. This CDR3 region has 14 residues. The chain's CDR3 is CASSSLRESGELFF. The CDR3 DNA follows: TGTGCCAGCAGCAGCCTCAGGGAGTCCGGGGAGCTGTTTTTT.

This chain uses TRBV5-1 with TRBJ2-4, with 9 nucleotides matching TRBD1. Gene TRBJ2-7 matches the end of the DNA better, so the J call may be wrong. The length of the CDR3 is 15 residues. The germline V gene encodes CDR1 SGHRS and CDR2 YFSETQ. The CDR3 region is CASSSTGTGTCEQYF. DNA of the CDR3: TGCGCCAGCAGCTCCACCGGGACAGGGACCTGCGAGCAGTACTTC.

The chain recombines TRBV29-1 with TRBJ2-7, with 10 bases that match TRBD1. The J call is uncertain, as TRBJ2-5 better fits the DNA end. The CDR3 covers 14 residues. Per germline, CDR1 SQVTM and CDR2 ANQGSEA. The CDR3 bases are TGCAGCGTTGCCGCGACAGGGGGCGGTGAGACCCAGTACTTC. It yields the protein CSVAATGGGETQYF.

This sequence joins TRBV7-2 and TRBJ2-1; 12 nucleotides align to TRBD1. V gave up 5 bases and J gave up 9 bases; unmatched junction bases: 8. Germline V gene lookup returns CDR1 SGHTA and CDR2 FQGNSA. The CDR3 totals 15 residues. CDR3 loop: CASSTGQGAGGEQFF. In DNA form, the CDR3 reads TGTGCCAGCAGCACGGGACAGGGGGCGGGCGGTGAGCAGTTCTTC.

The chain uses TRBV6-5 and TRBJ1-2; D is ambiguous. The V and J ends lost 7 bases and 3 bases respectively, with 9 bases between them. Germline CDR1 is MNHEY and CDR2 is SVGAGI. The CDR3 sequence is 12 residues long. DNA of the CDR3: TGTGCCAGCAAGGGCATTGACTATGGCTACACCTTC. This encodes CASKGIDYGYTF.

This clonotype appeared a few times. The rearrangement joins TRBV20-1 to TRBJ2-7; maybe TRBD1 (5 bases). V was pared by 1 base and J by 0 bases, with 10 bases between. The CDR3 contains 14 residues. Germline V lookup: CDR1 DFQATT, CDR2 SNEGSKA (reference sequence). This CDR3 reads CSARVGQVSYEQYF. CDR3 sequence (DNA): TGCAGTGCTAGAGTGGGGCAAGTCTCCTACGAGCAGTACTTC.

Note on this clonotype: This may come from a read error, since a much larger clone is one base off. The V and J genes are TRBV12-3 or TRBV12-4 and TRBJ2-3, with 9 bases aligning to TRBD2. The CDR3 extends over 16 amino acids. With V trimmed by 11 bases and J by 2 bases, 14 bases remained unmatched. The CDR3 DNA sequence: TGTGCCGGCACCACTGCGGGGGGGGACCCCACAGATACGCAGTATTTT. Protein product: CAGTTAGGDPTDTQYF.

A word on this clonotype: At one of its ends the junction is not consistent with the germline gene, which may arise from a read error. The chain is built from TRBV11-2 and TRBJ2-1; 12 nucleotides agree with TRBD2. Germline CDR1 SGHAT, CDR2 FQNNGV. The CDR3 runs to 14 residues. The CDR3 loop is CAGSLGLAGHEQFF. In nucleotides, the CDR3 is TGTGCCGGCAGCTTAGGACTAGCGGGACATGAGCAGTTCTTC.

This chain links TRBV6-6 with TRBJ1-6; 9 nucleotides align to TRBD1. Germline CDR1 reads MNHNY; CDR2 reads SVGAGI (reference sequence). The CDR3 runs to 16 residues. V dropped 6 bases and J dropped 4; count of bases not matched to a gene: 7. The CDR3: CASSLDRGRYNSPLHF. Written as DNA, the CDR3 is TGTGCCAGCAGCCTGGACAGGGGTAGATATAATTCACCCCTCCACTTT.

This clonotype was seen a handful of times. The chain recombines TRBV28 with TRBJ1-5; 7 nucleotides align to TRBD1. The CDR3 covers 15 residues. The V gene end was trimmed by 2 bases and the J gene end by 4 bases; junction bases not matched to a gene: 5. The germline V gene has CDR1 MDHEN and CDR2 SYDVKM. DNA of the CDR3: TGTGCCAGCAGTTTAAGCAGACAGGGAAATCAGCCCCAGCATTTT. It is translated as CASSLSRQGNQPQHF.